A selection of T cell receptor beta chains follows, all from one sample in a study of T cell responses to AZD1222 COVID-19 vaccine. TCRdb keeps only in-frame clones here, not all; method: immunoSEQ multiplex PCR. This sample has some 92,000 clones, with around nine tenths found just once. This specimen consisted of peripheral blood, obtained on day 0 of AZD1222 vaccination. The source is an adult in good health. Both conserved end residues are part of each CDR3. The order of the fields is D gene, J gene, clone size, V gene, CDR3 DNA, CDR3 protein. The D gene is left open where the match is weak. Rows give clone size only sometimes, using once, few, many, or a class for an expanded clone.

>-|TRBJ2-1|once|TRBV6-5
TGTGCCAGCAGTCCCCCCAAGGGCAGGGGAGGACAGGAGTTCTTC
CASSPPKGRGGQEFF
>-|TRBJ2-2|-|TRBV7-3
TGTGCCAGCAGCAAATTACTGAACACCGGGGAGCTGTTTTTT
CASSKLLNTGELFF
>-|TRBJ1-2|-|TRBV27
TGTGCCAGCACCGGACTACAGGGAGGGAGCTATGGCTACACCTTC
CASTGLQGGSYGYTF
>-|TRBJ1-5|-|TRBV28
TGTGCCAGCAGTTCGCCCGCGGGGGCCCCAGGTAGGACCCAGCATTTT
CASSSPAGAPGRTQHF
>-|TRBJ1-6|-|TRBV6-5
TGTGCCAGCAGTTACGGGCAGGCCATGTATAATTCACCCCTCCACTTT
CASSYGQAMYNSPLHF
>-|TRBJ2-3|-|TRBV28
TGTGCCAGCCGGGACACAGATACGCAGTATTTT
CASRDTDTQYF
>TRBD2|TRBJ2-5|once|TRBV3-1/TRBV3-2
TGTGCCAGCAGCCAAGCCAATCCCGGGACTAGCTTTCAAGAGACCCAGTACTTC
CASSQANPGTSFQETQYF
>TRBD2|TRBJ2-7|-|TRBV14
TGTGCCAGCAGCCAAGATTTTACGCTAGCGGGAGTGGATGAGCAGTACTTC
CASSQDFTLAGVDEQYF
>-|TRBJ2-3|-|TRBV11-2
TGTGCCAGCAGCTTAGATCGCACAGATACGCAGTATTTT
CASSLDRTDTQYF
>TRBD1|TRBJ1-1|-|TRBV28
TGTGCCAGCAGTTTGGAGGGACAGCTCGCTCAGAACACTGAAGCTTTCTTT
CASSLEGQLAQNTEAFF
>TRBD1|TRBJ1-4|-|TRBV28
TGTGCCAGCAGTATCTCAGGGGGCGCAGGGGAAAAACTGTTTTTT
CASSISGGAGEKLFF
>TRBD2|TRBJ2-5|-|TRBV15
TGTGCCACCAGCAGAGATTTTGTACTAGCGGAAGAGACCCAGTACTTC
CATSRDFVLAEETQYF
>-|TRBJ2-7|-|TRBV5-5
TGTGCCAGCAGCTTGGCCGTGGGTTTTCTCTCCTACGAGCAGTACTTC
CASSLAVGFLSYEQYF
>-|TRBJ2-1|-|TRBV6-6
TGTGCCAGCGAGCATTCGAGGAATGAGCAGTTCTTC
CASEHSRNEQFF
>TRBD1|TRBJ2-7|few|TRBV5-4
TGTGCCAGCACCTCGCGGGGACAGGCCTCCTACGAGCAGTACTTC
CASTSRGQASYEQYF
>-|TRBJ2-1|-|TRBV27
TGTGCCAGCAACGGCTACAATGAGCAGTTCTTC
CASNGYNEQFF
>TRBD1|TRBJ1-2|-|TRBV27
TGTGCCAGCAGTTTATCCGGACAGGGGGGGAGGTATGGCTACACCTTC
CASSLSGQGGRYGYTF
>TRBD1|TRBJ1-3|-|TRBV3-1/TRBV3-2
TGTGCCAGCAGCGATGGACAGGGCAGAAACACCATATATTTT
CASSDGQGRNTIYF
>-|TRBJ2-4|once|TRBV19
TGTGCCAGTAGTATGGAGGCTCTTAGCCGAGCCAAAAACATTCAGTACTTC
CASSMEALSRAKNIQYF
>TRBD1|TRBJ2-1|-|TRBV18
TGTGCCAGCTCACTCATCGGGACAGGGGGTAATGAGCAGTTCTTC
CASSLIGTGGNEQFF
>-|TRBJ2-1|-|TRBV2
TGTGCCAGCAGTGGGTCTAGGGGGGACAATGAGCAGTTCTTC
CASSGSRGDNEQFF
>-|TRBJ1-6|-|TRBV28
TGTGCCAGCAGTTTCGATAGCTCCTATAATTCACCCCTCCACTTT
CASSFDSSYNSPLHF
>TRBD2|TRBJ2-7|-|TRBV6-6
TGTGCCAGCAGTGCGAGACTAGCGGGAGTTGGTTACGAGCAGTACTTC
CASSARLAGVGYEQYF
>-|TRBJ2-7|once|TRBV4-2
TGTGCCAGCAGCCCCTATAGCGGAAATGCCTACGAGCAGTACTTC
CASSPYSGNAYEQYF
>-|TRBJ2-1|-|TRBV11-3
TGTGCCAGCAGCCCCCGACCAACTTACAATGAGCAGTTCTTC
CASSPRPTYNEQFF
>TRBD2|TRBJ2-3|once|TRBV2
TGTGCCAGCAGAAAGACTAGCGGGAGTTATGCAGATACGCAGTATTTT
CASRKTSGSYADTQYF
>TRBD2|TRBJ2-2|-|TRBV2
TGTGCCAGCAGCCGGGAGGCGGCCACCGGGGAGCTGTTTTTT
CASSREAATGELFF
>-|TRBJ2-6|-|TRBV11-3
TGTGCCAGCAGCGGTGGGACTTTTTCTGGGGCCAACGTCCTGACTTTC
CASSGGTFSGANVLTF
>TRBD1|TRBJ1-6|-|TRBV27
TGTGCCAGCAAGCTCCGACAGGGAGGTCTGAATAATTCACCCCTCCACTTT
CASKLRQGGLNNSPLHF
>-|TRBJ1-4|-|TRBV18
TGTGCCAGCTCCCGAGAGGGGGTTGAAAAACTGTTTTTT
CASSREGVEKLFF
>TRBD2|TRBJ2-7|-|TRBV10-3
TGTGCCATCAGTGAGACTAGCGCCTACGAGCAGTACTTC
CAISETSAYEQYF
>-|TRBJ2-1|-|TRBV18
TGTGCCAGCTCACCAGGGGCCGGGACAGCGGGCGGTGAGCAGTTCTTC
CASSPGAGTAGGEQFF